This TCR beta chain is from a study of glioma-infiltrating T cells. Study observations and caveats: Above-expected tissue-blood divergence occurred in all gliomas, most in low-grade ones. Tissue and blood shared very few CDR3 sequences.

The CDR3 spans 17 residues. The V gene's germline CDR1 is MNHEY and CDR2 SVGAGI. About this clonotype itself: Its antigen remains unidentified. A single base separates this from a much larger clone, so it may be a read error.

Using RNA template, CDR3s of TCR alpha and beta were amplified with iRepertoire arm-PCR. Input was 100-400 ng of tissue mRNA or PBMC total RNA. TCRdb passed the multiplex PCR reads through MiXCR, listing each CDR3 protein once. Of about 140,000 distinct CDR3 sequences listed, 30% to 40% are singletons. The sequencing sample was made of glioma tissue, nonneoplastic brain tissue, or PBMCs (not recorded which). This receptor was obtained from a human donor with low-grade glioma or glioblastoma, undergoing nonglioma brain surgery, or in good health (not recorded which). The chain employs TRBV6-5 and TRBJ2-1; 7 bases match TRBD2. The CDR3 DNA reads as TGTACCAGCAGTTACTCGGGCGGGGGAAGCTCCTACAATGAGCAGTTCTTC. Its translation: CTSSYSGGGSSYNEQFF.